This TCR beta chain was captured in a study of T cells in Graves' hyperthyroidism and ophthalmopathy. Points from the study as a whole: Ophthalmopathy was told apart from stable hyperthyroidism by a 13 V-J model.

This clonotype was seen ten or more times. Its antigen remains unknown. Exclusion criteria comprised uncontrolled infection, other autoimmune disease, pregnancy or lactation. The germline V gene encodes CDR1 SGHNT and CDR2 YENEEA. Deletions cut 6 bases from V and 0 bases from J, with 18 bases between. The length of the CDR3 is 17 residues. Amplified TCR beta CDR3 regions came from RNA transcripts. TCR CDR3 underwent first-round RT-PCR with the HTBI primer set. TCRdb re-derived calls from the multiplex PCR reads in MiXCR, one entry per CDR3 protein. This table holds around 450,000 distinct CDR3 sequences, about 15% found once.

Sequenced sample: blood. The V gene is TRBV11-3, the J gene TRBJ2-1; a possible D gene is TRBD2 (6 bases). The TCR was taken from a woman aged 18 to 35 with Graves' hyperthyroidism. In DNA form, the CDR3 reads TGTGCCAGCAGACCAAGGGACTCGAGGAGCTCCTACAATGAGCAGTTCTTC. It translates to CASRPRDSRSSYNEQFF.